This T cell receptor beta chain is from a study of blood T cell repertoires in COVID-19. Study-level information: Sample material is recorded as cDNA or gDNA derived from T cells, B-cell-depleted T cells, or PBMCs.

Germline V lookup: CDR1 LNHDA, CDR2 SQIVND (reference sequence). Trimming shortened V by 5 bases and J by 2 bases, and 9 bases separated the two germline ends. The CDR3 contains 13 residues. Study processing details: Reference gene primer amplification gave nucleated cell count estimates. Sequenced by immunoSEQ multiplex PCR; TCRdb stores in-frame clones only, minus some. From that table come the V and J calls and clone size; the DNA was used to work out D and trimming. The table includes approximately 71,000 clones, roughly 88% detected once. This chain uses TRBV19 with TRBJ1-2; D call uncertain. Sequencing was performed on peripheral blood. The sequence was collected from a human donor in a cohort sampled during active COVID-19. CDR3 residues: CASSAQPNYGYTF. The CDR3 DNA reads as TGTGCCAGTAGTGCACAGCCAAACTATGGCTACACCTTC.